This section outlines one T cell receptor beta chain sequence together with its context. This CDR3 contains 14 residues. V was trimmed by 1 base and J by 6 bases, leaving 16 bases between them. Looked up from germline, CDR1 is GTSNPN and CDR2 is SVGIG (reference sequence). Libraries were prepared by immunoSEQ multiplex PCR; TCRdb keeps only in-frame clonotypes and omits some of them. This repertoire shows a few hundred thousand clones, about 90% found once; its top ten account for 0.55% to 0.75%. The data stem from a study of blood T cell repertoires in COVID-19. Across the study: Acute-phase and convalescent COVID-19 samples originated in the United States, Italy and Spain.

The sequenced sample consisted of PBMCs or T cells enriched from blood (not recorded which). The clonotype was recovered from a man aged 18 to 29 who had recovered from COVID-19. This chain uses TRBV30 with TRBJ2-7; D is perhaps TRBD1 (6 bases). This CDR3 reads CAWSGDRPASEQYF. The CDR3 DNA follows: TGTGCCTGGAGTGGTGACAGGCCAGCCTCCGAGCAGTACTTC. Based on the CDR3 plus reference TRBV30 and TRBJ2-7, the full variable domain is SQTIHQWPATLVQPVGSPLSLECTVEGTSNPNLYWYRQAAGRGLQLLFYSVGIGQISSEVPQNLSASRPQDRQFILSSKKLLLSDSGFYLCAWSGDRPASEQYFGPGTRLTVT.